Listed below are T cell receptor beta chains from one sample, sequenced in a study of blood T cell repertoires in COVID-19. The repertoire was sequenced with immunoSEQ multiplex PCR; TCRdb's copy has only in-frame clones and lacks some. The data contain 350,000 to 400,000 clones, approximately 90% of them singletons. The sample was PBMCs or T cells enriched from blood (not recorded which). These TCRs come from a woman between 40 and 55 years old who had been exposed to COVID-19. CDR3s include the opening cysteine and the closing phenylalanine or tryptophan. Each record gives: V gene, clone size, J gene, D gene, CDR3 DNA, CDR3 protein. D genes are given only for firm matches. The size of a clone is reported for some rows only, either as once, few or many, or as a class for expanded clones.

V gene: TRBV7-2; clone size: once; J gene: TRBJ1-4; D gene: NA; CDR3 DNA: TGTGCCAGCAGCTTAACAGCGGCAACTAATGAAAAACTGTTTTTT; CDR3 protein: CASSLTAATNEKLFF
V gene: TRBV5-6; clone size: NA; J gene: TRBJ1-2; D gene: TRBD1; CDR3 DNA: TGTGCCAGCAGCTTGGTCGGCAGGGGGATAAACTATGGCTACACCTTC; CDR3 protein: CASSLVGRGINYGYTF
V gene: TRBV10-2; clone size: NA; J gene: TRBJ1-2; D gene: TRBD1; CDR3 DNA: TGCGCCAGCAGTGACGACAGGGGGGGTGGCTACACCTTC; CDR3 protein: CASSDDRGGGYTF
V gene: TRBV5-1; clone size: NA; J gene: TRBJ1-4; D gene: TRBD1; CDR3 DNA: TGCGCCAGCAGCCCCGACAGGGTTCGCGAAAAACTGTTTTTT; CDR3 protein: CASSPDRVREKLFF
V gene: TRBV6-5; clone size: NA; J gene: TRBJ1-5; D gene: TRBD1; CDR3 DNA: TGTGCCAGCACCCTGGACAGGGCGACTCAGCCCCAGCATTTT; CDR3 protein: CASTLDRATQPQHF
V gene: TRBV24-1; clone size: once; J gene: TRBJ2-6; D gene: NA; CDR3 DNA: TGTGCCACCAGCGATAGACAGACTGGGGCCAACGTCCTGACTTTC; CDR3 protein: CATSDRQTGANVLTF
V gene: TRBV10-3; clone size: NA; J gene: TRBJ1-5; D gene: NA; CDR3 DNA: TGTGCCATCAGTGATCCCTTCCTCAGCAATCAGCCCCAGCATTTT; CDR3 protein: CAISDPFLSNQPQHF
V gene: TRBV11-3; clone size: once; J gene: TRBJ2-1; D gene: NA; CDR3 DNA: TGTGCCAGCAGCGGATCTGACGGGGCCTACAATGAGCAGTTCTTC; CDR3 protein: CASSGSDGAYNEQFF
V gene: TRBV6-2/TRBV6-3; clone size: NA; J gene: TRBJ2-1; D gene: TRBD2; CDR3 DNA: TGTGCCAGCAGTTACCGCCCGAGGGCGGGGGGTTTTGATGAGCAGTTCTTC; CDR3 protein: CASSYRPRAGGFDEQFF
V gene: TRBV12-3/TRBV12-4; clone size: NA; J gene: TRBJ1-1; D gene: NA; CDR3 DNA: TGTGCTACTGGGAGTCGGACTGAAGCTTTCTTT; CDR3 protein: CATGSRTEAFF
V gene: TRBV25-1; clone size: NA; J gene: TRBJ1-2; D gene: NA; CDR3 DNA: TGTGCCAGCAGTTCCACAGGGACCTATGGCTACACCTTC; CDR3 protein: CASSSTGTYGYTF
V gene: TRBV7-9; clone size: NA; J gene: TRBJ1-2; D gene: TRBD1; CDR3 DNA: TGTGCCAGCAGCTTAAGCCCGACAGGGTGGCATGGCTACACCTTC; CDR3 protein: CASSLSPTGWHGYTF
V gene: TRBV18; clone size: NA; J gene: TRBJ2-1; D gene: NA; CDR3 DNA: TGTGCCAGCTCACCCTCCCCCCACGAGGGAACGGGAGAGGATGAGCAGTTCTTC; CDR3 protein: CASSPSPHEGTGEDEQFF
V gene: TRBV27; clone size: NA; J gene: TRBJ2-2; D gene: NA; CDR3 DNA: TGTGCCAGCAGTTTCTATAACACCGGGGAGCTGTTTTTT; CDR3 protein: CASSFYNTGELFF
V gene: TRBV2; clone size: NA; J gene: TRBJ2-6; D gene: TRBD1; CDR3 DNA: TGTGCCAGTGCAACAGGGGCCCTAGGCACTGGGGCCAACGTCCTGACTTTC; CDR3 protein: CASATGALGTGANVLTF
V gene: TRBV30; clone size: NA; J gene: TRBJ1-6; D gene: NA; CDR3 DNA: TGTGCCTGGAGTGTACCACCGAGGAATTCACCCCTCCACTTT; CDR3 protein: CAWSVPPRNSPLHF
V gene: TRBV2; clone size: NA; J gene: TRBJ1-5; D gene: NA; CDR3 DNA: TGTGCCAGCAGTCAAAGATCCGCGGGACAGCCCCAGCATTTT; CDR3 protein: CASSQRSAGQPQHF
V gene: TRBV5-1; clone size: once; J gene: TRBJ2-3; D gene: NA; CDR3 DNA: TGCGCCAGCAGCTTGGGTATCCCCCCAGATACGCAGTATTTT; CDR3 protein: CASSLGIPPDTQYF
V gene: TRBV4-3; clone size: NA; J gene: TRBJ1-2; D gene: TRBD1; CDR3 DNA: TGCGCCAGCAGCCAGGGGATCGGACAGGAGAACTATGGCTACACCTTC; CDR3 protein: CASSQGIGQENYGYTF
V gene: TRBV11-2; clone size: NA; J gene: TRBJ2-3; D gene: TRBD1; CDR3 DNA: TGTGCCAGCAGCTCCAACAGGGGCCTCAGCACAGATACGCAGTATTTT; CDR3 protein: CASSSNRGLSTDTQYF
V gene: TRBV12-3/TRBV12-4; clone size: NA; J gene: TRBJ1-1; D gene: TRBD1; CDR3 DNA: TGTGCCAGCACCCAAACAGGGGCCCCTGAAGCTTTCTTT; CDR3 protein: CASTQTGAPEAFF
V gene: TRBV2; clone size: NA; J gene: TRBJ1-5; D gene: NA; CDR3 DNA: TGTGCCAGCAGTGTGTTAGGGGATCGTCCCCAGCATTTT; CDR3 protein: CASSVLGDRPQHF
V gene: TRBV5-1; clone size: once; J gene: TRBJ2-3; D gene: NA; CDR3 DNA: TGCGCCAGCAGCTTTACAGGGCTTGGAGATACGCAGTATTTT; CDR3 protein: CASSFTGLGDTQYF
V gene: TRBV5-8; clone size: NA; J gene: TRBJ1-2; D gene: NA; CDR3 DNA: TGTGCCAGCAGCTCCGGTTTAACAGCTAACTATGGCTACACCTTC; CDR3 protein: CASSSGLTANYGYTF
V gene: TRBV9; clone size: NA; J gene: TRBJ1-4; D gene: NA; CDR3 DNA: TGTGCCAGCAGCCTAGGGGGGGATGAAAAACTGTTTTTT; CDR3 protein: CASSLGGDEKLFF
V gene: TRBV4-3; clone size: NA; J gene: TRBJ1-2; D gene: NA; CDR3 DNA: TGCGCCAGCAGCCAAGAGGCTCGAGGGTCCTATGGCTACACCTTC; CDR3 protein: CASSQEARGSYGYTF
V gene: TRBV5-4; clone size: NA; J gene: TRBJ1-3; D gene: NA; CDR3 DNA: TGTGCCAGCAGCTTGTCTGGCGGGAACACCATATATTTT; CDR3 protein: CASSLSGGNTIYF
V gene: TRBV30; clone size: once; J gene: TRBJ1-2; D gene: NA; CDR3 DNA: TGTGCCTGGACGATCAAGGGGGGGAACTATGGCTACACCTTC; CDR3 protein: CAWTIKGGNYGYTF
V gene: TRBV5-4; clone size: NA; J gene: TRBJ2-1; D gene: TRBD1; CDR3 DNA: TGTGCCAGCAGCCGGGGGGGACAGGGGGACAATGAGCAGTTCTTC; CDR3 protein: CASSRGGQGDNEQFF
V gene: TRBV14; clone size: NA; J gene: TRBJ1-3; D gene: TRBD1; CDR3 DNA: TGTGCCAGCAGGCCAGGGGGTGCCAGAAACACCATATATTTT; CDR3 protein: CASRPGGARNTIYF
V gene: TRBV2; clone size: NA; J gene: TRBJ1-2; D gene: NA; CDR3 DNA: TGTGCCAGCAGTGCGCGATCAGCGTCGATCTATGGCTACACCTTC; CDR3 protein: CASSARSASIYGYTF
V gene: TRBV28; clone size: once; J gene: TRBJ2-5; D gene: NA; CDR3 DNA: TGTGCCAGCAGTCGGGGGTCGGTGACCCAGTACTTC; CDR3 protein: CASSRGSVTQYF
V gene: TRBV5-1; clone size: NA; J gene: TRBJ1-1; D gene: NA; CDR3 DNA: TGCGCCAGCAGCTTGGTGGGGGGTAACACTGAAGCTTTCTTT; CDR3 protein: CASSLVGGNTEAFF
V gene: TRBV7-9; clone size: NA; J gene: TRBJ1-3; D gene: TRBD1; CDR3 DNA: TGTGCCAGCAGCCGGACAGGGGGAGCTGGAAACACCATATATTTT; CDR3 protein: CASSRTGGAGNTIYF